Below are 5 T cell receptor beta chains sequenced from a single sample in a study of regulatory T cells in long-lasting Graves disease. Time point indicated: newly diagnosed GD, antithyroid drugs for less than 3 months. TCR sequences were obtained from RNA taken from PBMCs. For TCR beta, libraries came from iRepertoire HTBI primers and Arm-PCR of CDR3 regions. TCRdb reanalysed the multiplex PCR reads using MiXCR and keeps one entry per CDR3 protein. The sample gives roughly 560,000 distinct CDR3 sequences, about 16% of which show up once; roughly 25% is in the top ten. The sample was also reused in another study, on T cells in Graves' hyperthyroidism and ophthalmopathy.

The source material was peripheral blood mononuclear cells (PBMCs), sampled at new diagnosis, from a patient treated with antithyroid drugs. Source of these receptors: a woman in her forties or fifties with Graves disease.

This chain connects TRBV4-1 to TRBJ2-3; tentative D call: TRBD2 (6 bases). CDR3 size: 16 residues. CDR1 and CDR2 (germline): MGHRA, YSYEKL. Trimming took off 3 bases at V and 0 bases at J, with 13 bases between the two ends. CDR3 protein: CASSQGGKSSTDTQYF. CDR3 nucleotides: TGCGCCAGCAGCCAGGGGGGAAAGTCTAGCACAGATACGCAGTATTTT.

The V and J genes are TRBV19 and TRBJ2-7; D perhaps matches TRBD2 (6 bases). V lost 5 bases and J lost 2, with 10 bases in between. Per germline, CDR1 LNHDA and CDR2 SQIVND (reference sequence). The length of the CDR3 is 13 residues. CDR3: CASSVEGPYEQYF. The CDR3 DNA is TGTGCCAGTAGTGTGGAGGGCCCCTACGAGCAGTACTTC.

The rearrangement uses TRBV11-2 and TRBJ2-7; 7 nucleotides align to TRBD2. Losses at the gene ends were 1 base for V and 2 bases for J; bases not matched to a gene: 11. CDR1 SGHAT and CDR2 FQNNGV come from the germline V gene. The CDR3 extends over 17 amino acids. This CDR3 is CASSLAGGGDFAYEQYF. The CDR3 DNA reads TGTGCCAGCAGCTTAGCTGGCGGGGGAGATTTCGCCTACGAGCAGTACTTC.

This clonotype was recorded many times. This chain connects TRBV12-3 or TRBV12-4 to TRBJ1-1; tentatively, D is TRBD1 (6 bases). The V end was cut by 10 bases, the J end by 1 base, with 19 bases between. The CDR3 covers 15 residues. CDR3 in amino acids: CAIKGTQDGNTEAFF. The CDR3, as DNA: TGTGCCATCAAGGGGACACAGGATGGGAACACTGAAGCTTTCTTT.

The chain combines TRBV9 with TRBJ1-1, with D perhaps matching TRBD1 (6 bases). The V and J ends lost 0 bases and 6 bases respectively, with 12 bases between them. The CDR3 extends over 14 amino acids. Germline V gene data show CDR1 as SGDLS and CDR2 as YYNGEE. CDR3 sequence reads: CASSVAGQSAEAFF. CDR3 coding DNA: TGTGCCAGCAGCGTAGCTGGACAGTCGGCTGAAGCTTTCTTT.